This T cell receptor beta chain derives from a study of cytomegalovirus exposure and HLA in healthy donors. The data were produced by immunoSEQ multiplex PCR, yet TCRdb's version contains in-frame clones alone and is incomplete. The sample includes some 170,000 clones, roughly 90% seen only once; the top ten take 3.5% to 4.5%. Germline V gene data show CDR1 as SGHAT and CDR2 as FQNNGV. The CDR3 spans 12 residues. V lost 4 bases and J 4 bases, leaving 8 bases between the germline ends. The material sequenced was PBMCs. The TCR originated in a man aged 18 to 29 in good health and CMV-seropositive. J is TRBJ2-7 and V is TRBV11-2; the D gene is possibly TRBD1 (5 bases). The CDR3 bases are TGTGCCAGCAGCTCGTCAGGGTACGAGCAGTACTTC. Translation gives CASSSSGYEQYF.